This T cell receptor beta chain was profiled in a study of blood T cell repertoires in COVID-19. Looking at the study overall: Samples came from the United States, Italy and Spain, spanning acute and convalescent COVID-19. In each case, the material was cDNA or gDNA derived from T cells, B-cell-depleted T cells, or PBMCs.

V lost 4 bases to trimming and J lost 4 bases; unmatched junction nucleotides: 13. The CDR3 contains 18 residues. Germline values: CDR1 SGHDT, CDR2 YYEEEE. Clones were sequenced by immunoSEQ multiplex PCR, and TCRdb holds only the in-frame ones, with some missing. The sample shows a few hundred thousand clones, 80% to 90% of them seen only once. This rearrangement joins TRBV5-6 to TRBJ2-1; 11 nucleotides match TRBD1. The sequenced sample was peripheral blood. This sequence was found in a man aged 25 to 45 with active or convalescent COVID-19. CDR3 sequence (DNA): TGTGCCAGCAGCAAGGACAGGGGGCTCGGGTTCGGATACAATGAGCAGTTCTTC. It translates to CASSKDRGLGFGYNEQFF.